The clone carrying this T cell receptor beta chain was detected only a few times. Antigen: not known. This sample was included in a study of beta chain features in type 1 diabetes. Study results and caveats: Shortening of TCRB CDR3s, moderate but significant, appeared in all four CD4+ subsets of Type 1 diabetes patients.

Since all of the isolated RNA was reverse transcribed, expressed TCRB transcripts were what got sequenced. The method was immunoSEQ multiplex PCR; TCRdb's version includes in-frame clones alone and lacks a portion of them. Here the sample spans approximately 170,000 clones, approximately 8% being singletons. The V and J ends lost 1 base and 6 bases respectively, with 11 bases between them. Germline V gene data show CDR1 as SGHKS and CDR2 as YYEKEE (reference sequence). The CDR3 spans 13 residues. This clonotype was obtained from a woman aged 40-49 years with type 1 diabetes. V usage is TRBV5-5 and J usage is TRBJ2-7; a weak D match, TRBD2 (6 bases). Sequenced material: central memory CD4+ T cells from blood. CDR3 protein: CASSLWRVGEQYF. The CDR3 DNA reads TGTGCCAGCAGCTTGTGGAGGGTGGGCGAGCAGTACTTC. The full variable domain, rest sourced from reference TRBV5-5 and TRBJ2-7, is DAGVTQSPTHLIKTRGQQVTLRCSPISGHKSVSWYQQVLGQGPQFIFQYYEKEERGRGNFPDRFSARQFPNYSSELNVNALLLGDSALYLCASSLWRVGEQYFGPGTRLTVT.